The 21 T cell receptor beta chains reported below all come from one sample, sequenced in a study of blood T cells in healthy people across ages. Together with a sample-barcoded 5' primer, a J-beta primer mix was included in a second PCR lasting about 7 to 11 cycles. One entry per CDR3 protein, called by TCRdb with MiXCR from the 5' RACE reads. The repertoire includes roughly 1,100,000 distinct CDR3 sequences, 25% of them detected once, and 0.65% to 0.95% sits in the top ten. This sample also appeared in a second study, on T cells of mothers and their children.

Sequenced input: blood. The receptors were sampled from a girl aged 2-10 years in good health.

This clonotype occurred a few times. The V and J genes are TRBV20-1 and TRBJ1-1, with unresolved D. V was cut by 3 bases and J by 9 bases, with 17 bases left in between. Germline V gene sequence: CDR1 DFQATT, CDR2 SNEGSKA (reference sequence). The CDR3 consists of 13 residues. DNA of the CDR3: TGCAGTGCTAGGGACCACAGCACCGATCAAGCTTTCTTT. Residues: CSARDHSTDQAFF.

The rearrangement uses TRBV20-1 and TRBJ1-3, with D possibly TRBD1 on 6 matching bases. The CDR3 length is 12 residues. Germline V lookup: CDR1 DFQATT, CDR2 SNEGSKA (reference sequence). CDR3 sequence: CSARGSGNTIYF. In DNA, the CDR3 is TGCAGCGCCAGGGGCTCTGGAAACACCATATATTTT.

Comment on this clonotype: This clone may be a read error of a much larger clone one base away. The rearrangement joins TRBV29-1 to TRBJ2-5; TRBD2 is a possible D gene (5 bases). CDR3 length: 11 amino acids. The V gene's germline CDR1 is SQVTM and CDR2 ANQGSEA. V was cut by 5 bases and J by 5 bases, with 9 bases left in between. The chain's CDR3 is CSVFWEETQYF. The CDR3 DNA follows: TGCAGCGTTTTTTGGGAGGAGACCCAGTACTTC.

The chain is built from TRBV7-2 and TRBJ2-7, with D maybe TRBD2 (6 bases). Deletions cut 3 bases from V and 0 bases from J, with 12 bases between. CDR1 is SGHTA, CDR2 FQGNSA, per germline. CDR3 size: 15 residues. CDR3 in amino acids: CASSLGDGSSYEQYF. The CDR3 nucleotides read TGTGCCAGCAGCTTGGGGGACGGGAGCTCCTACGAGCAGTACTTC.

The DNA for the CDR3 is TGTGCCACCAGCAGAGACAGGGGTCGCAATCAGCCCCAGCATTTT. Amino acid sequence: CATSRDRGRNQPQHF. The chain joins TRBV15 to TRBJ1-5; possibly TRBD1 for D (6 bases). V lost 0 bases, J lost 2 bases, and 8 bases lay in between. The CDR3 has 15 residues. Germline-derived CDR1 and CDR2 are LNHNV and YYDKDF (reference sequence).

This CDR3 reads CSVEDLRAEQYF. CDR3 DNA: TGCAGCGTTGAAGATCTTCGCGCCGAGCAGTACTTC. The chain uses TRBV29-1 and TRBJ2-7; D is ambiguous. This CDR3 comprises 12 residues. V lost 0 bases and J 6 bases, leaving 9 bases between the germline ends. The germline gives CDR1 SQVTM, CDR2 ANQGSEA.

This rearrangement joins TRBV4-2 to TRBJ2-7; 9 bases are a match to TRBD1. Germline lookup yields CDR1 LGHNA and CDR2 YNFKEQ. After removal of 2 bases from V and 6 bases from J, the junction contained 8 bases not matched to a gene. The CDR3 covers 15 residues. The chain's CDR3 is CASSQMGQGPGEQYF. The CDR3 DNA sequence: TGTGCCAGCAGCCAAATGGGACAGGGTCCGGGCGAGCAGTACTTC.

The chain carries TRBV4-1 and TRBJ1-6; D gene unclear. The germline V and J ends were trimmed by 1 base and 8 bases, with 15 bases remaining between them. The CDR3 runs to 16 residues. Germline loops: CDR1 MGHRA, CDR2 YSYEKL. The CDR3 spells CASSQVVARRDSPLHF. The CDR3 DNA reads TGCGCCAGCAGCCAAGTTGTCGCCAGGCGGGATTCACCCCTCCACTTT.

V is TRBV29-1 and J is TRBJ2-7; 7 bases line up with TRBD2. Germline V gene data show CDR1 as SQVTM and CDR2 as ANQGSEA. The J segment lost 1 base and the V segment lost 3 bases, leaving 3 bases of the junction unmatched. This CDR3 contains 13 residues. CDR3 sequence reads: CSVDGSGSYEQYF. The CDR3 coding sequence is TGCAGCGTTGATGGTAGCGGGTCCTACGAGCAGTACTTC.

The chain uses TRBV24-1 and TRBJ2-5, with TRBD2 as a possible D gene (6 bases). The DNA end is a closer match to TRBJ2-1, so the J assignment may be wrong. The CDR3 extends over 13 amino acids. Germline values: CDR1 KGHDR, CDR2 SFDVKD. Here the CDR3 DNA reads TGTGCCACCAGTCGGGAGATCCACAATGAGCAGTTCTTC. Encoded protein: CATSREIHNEQFF.

Remarks on this clonotype: Given a much more abundant clone one base away, this may be a read error. This rearrangement joins TRBV3-1 to TRBJ1-1, with 7 positions matching TRBD1. Germline-derived CDR1 and CDR2 are LGHDT and YNNKEL (reference sequence). There are 13 residues in the CDR3. The V segment lost 2 bases and the J segment 4 bases; nucleotides outside the gene matches: 1. CDR3 sequence reads: CASSQTGATEAFF. The CDR3 bases are TGTGCCAGCAGCCAAACAGGGGCCACTGAAGCTTTCTTT.

This clonotype was picked up a small number of times. The CDR3 region has the DNA TGTGCCAGCAGTTCCGGACCAGGGGAGACCCAGTACTTC. This sequence encodes CASSSGPGETQYF. The rearrangement uses TRBV12-3 or TRBV12-4 and TRBJ2-5; D perhaps matches TRBD1 (5 bases). The CDR3 spans 13 residues. V lost 4 bases and J 5 bases, leaving 11 bases between the germline ends.

The chain links TRBV12-3 or TRBV12-4 to TRBJ2-5; TRBD1 is a possible D gene (6 bases). CDR3 size: 16 residues. V was shortened by 1 base and J by 0 bases, with 12 bases between the two germline ends. The CDR3 bases are TGTGCCAGCAGTTTAGAGCCGACAGGAAACCAAGAGACCCAGTACTTC. It translates to CASSLEPTGNQETQYF.

The table lists this clonotype with a few counts. This chain uses TRBV20-1 with TRBJ2-5, with D perhaps TRBD1 (5 bases). CDR1 is DFQATT, CDR2 SNEGSKA, per germline (reference sequence). The germline V and J ends were trimmed by 6 bases and 2 bases, with 13 bases remaining between them. CDR3 length: 13 residues. CDR3 amino acids: CSASLDTQETQYF. The CDR3 coding sequence is TGCAGTGCCTCCCTGGACACTCAAGAGACCCAGTACTTC.

This clonotype was counted a few times. The genes are TRBV6-2 or TRBV6-3 and TRBJ2-6, with D possibly matching TRBD1 (5 bases). The CDR3 is 16 amino acids. V lost 6 bases to trimming and J lost 0 bases, with 12 bases between them. CDR1 is MNHEY, CDR2 SVGEGT, per germline. The CDR3 coding sequence is TGTGCCAGCAGGGCGTCAGGACACTCTGGGGCCAACGTCCTGACTTTC. This encodes CASRASGHSGANVLTF.

This clonotype was picked up one time. This chain joins TRBV29-1 and TRBJ2-1, with D possibly TRBD1 on 6 matching bases. This CDR3 spans 13 amino acids. The V gene's germline CDR1 is SQVTM and CDR2 ANQGSEA. V lost 6 bases, J lost 1 base, and 10 bases lay in between. The CDR3 nucleotides read TGCAGCGTCATCAGGGGTTCCTACAATGAGCAGTTCTTC. It encodes CSVIRGSYNEQFF.

The genes are TRBV3-1 and TRBJ2-3; 12 positions agree with TRBD2. Germline lookup yields CDR1 LGHDT and CDR2 YNNKEL (reference sequence). There are 17 residues in the CDR3. The V segment lost 4 bases and the J segment 4 bases; nucleotides outside the gene matches: 9. The CDR3 DNA reads TGTGCCAGCAGCCCCCACCTGACTAGCGGGGGTGCAGATACGCAGTATTTT. Translation gives CASSPHLTSGGADTQYF.

V usage is TRBV5-1 and J usage is TRBJ2-5; D unresolved. The germline V gene encodes CDR1 SGHRS and CDR2 YFSETQ. This CDR3 region has 13 residues. Trimming shortened V by 0 bases and J by 11 bases, and 14 bases separated the two germline ends. CDR3 loop: CASSLVANYGQYF. For the CDR3, the DNA is TGCGCCAGCAGCTTGGTCGCCAACTACGGGCAGTACTTC.

The J gene is TRBJ2-7, the V gene TRBV20-1, with a tentative D call TRBD2 (5 bases). CDR3 length: 13 amino acids. The germline V and J ends were trimmed by 4 bases and 4 bases, with 14 bases remaining between them. Germline CDR1 and CDR2: DFQATT and SNEGSKA (reference sequence). The CDR3 DNA follows: TGCAGTGCTAAGGGAGCAGGCTCGTACGAGCAGTACTTC. Residues: CSAKGAGSYEQYF.

This clonotype occurred a few times. The gene calls are TRBV4-3 and TRBJ2-7, with D possibly being TRBD2 (5 bases). V lost 1 base and J 3 bases, leaving 13 bases between the germline ends. The CDR3 extends over 15 amino acids. Germline assignment: CDR1 LGHNA and CDR2 YSLEER. CDR3 DNA: TGCGCCAGCAGCCAAGTTTTAAACGAGGGCTACGAGCAGTACTTC. Protein: CASSQVLNEGYEQYF.

This clonotype was seen just once. The chain recombines TRBV4-3 with TRBJ2-5, with 12 bases fitting TRBD2. The closer fit of TRBJ2-1 to the DNA end suggests the J call may be wrong. CDR3 length: 15 residues. Germline lookup yields CDR1 LGHNA and CDR2 YSLEER. The DNA of the CDR3 is TGCGCCAGCAGCGGCCCTAGCGGGGGGGCCTATGAGCAGTTCTTC. Translating it yields CASSGPSGGAYEQFF.